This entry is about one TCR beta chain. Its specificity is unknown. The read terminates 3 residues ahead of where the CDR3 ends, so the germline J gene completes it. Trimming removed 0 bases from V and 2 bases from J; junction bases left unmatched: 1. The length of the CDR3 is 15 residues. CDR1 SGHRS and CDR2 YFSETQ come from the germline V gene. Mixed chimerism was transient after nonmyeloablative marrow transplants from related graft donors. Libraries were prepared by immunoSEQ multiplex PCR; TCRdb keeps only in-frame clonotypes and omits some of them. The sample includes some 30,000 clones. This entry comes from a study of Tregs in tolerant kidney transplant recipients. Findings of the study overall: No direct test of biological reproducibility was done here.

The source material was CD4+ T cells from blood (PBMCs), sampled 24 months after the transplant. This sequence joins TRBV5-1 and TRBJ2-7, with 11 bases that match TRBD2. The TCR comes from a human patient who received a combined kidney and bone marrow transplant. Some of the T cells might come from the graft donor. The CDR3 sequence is CASSLETSGAYEQYF. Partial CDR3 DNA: TGCGCCAGCAGCTTGGAGACTAGCGGGGCCTACGAG.